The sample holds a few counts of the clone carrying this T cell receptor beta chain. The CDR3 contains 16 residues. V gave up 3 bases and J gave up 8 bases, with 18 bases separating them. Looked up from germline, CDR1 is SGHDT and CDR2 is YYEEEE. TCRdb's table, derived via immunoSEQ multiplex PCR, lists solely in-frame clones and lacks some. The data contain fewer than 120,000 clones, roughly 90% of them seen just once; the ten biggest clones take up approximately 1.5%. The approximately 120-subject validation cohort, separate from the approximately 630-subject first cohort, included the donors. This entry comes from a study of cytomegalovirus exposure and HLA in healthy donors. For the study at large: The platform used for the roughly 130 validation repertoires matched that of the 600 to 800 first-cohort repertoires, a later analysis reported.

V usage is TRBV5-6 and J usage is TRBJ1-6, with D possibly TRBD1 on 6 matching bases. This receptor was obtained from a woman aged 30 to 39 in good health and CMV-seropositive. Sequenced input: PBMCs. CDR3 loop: CASSWRQAGWDSPLHF. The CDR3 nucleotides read TGTGCCAGCAGCTGGAGACAGGCTGGGTGGGATTCACCCCTCCACTTT.